The 5 T cell receptor beta chains in this list originate from one sample, sequenced in a study of OX40 agonist ivuxolimab in advanced cancers. Produced via immunoSEQ multiplex PCR; TCRdb's table is partial and in-frame only. The data contain approximately 66,000 clones, 75% to 90% of them seen just once; the ten biggest clones take up 0.83%. The sequences come from CD4+ or CD8+ T cells sorted from blood, collected in a trial of the OX40 agonist ivuxolimab. These TCRs come from an adult with an advanced solid tumor such as melanoma, head and neck, liver or kidney cancer.

DNA for the CDR3: TGTGCCAGCATCACGTCGGGGGGGGAGCAGTACTTC. It specifies CASITSGGEQYF. V usage is TRBV2 and J usage is TRBJ2-7; TRBD2 aligns across 8 bases. Looked up from germline, CDR1 is SNHLY and CDR2 is FYNNEI. V lost 7 bases and J lost 7; bases outside the gene matches: 6. The CDR3 spans 12 residues.

The chain employs TRBV4-1 and TRBJ2-1; D possibly corresponds to TRBD2 (5 bases). The CDR3 spans 15 residues. V lost 4 bases and J 4 bases, leaving 14 bases between the germline ends. Germline CDR1 reads MGHRA; CDR2 reads YSYEKL. The CDR3 sequence: CASSPWGVAYNEQFF. The CDR3 region has the DNA TGCGCCAGCAGCCCCTGGGGAGTAGCATACAATGAGCAGTTCTTC.

The chain has TRBV19 and TRBJ2-2; 9 nucleotides align to TRBD1. Germline loops: CDR1 LNHDA, CDR2 SQIVND (reference sequence). The CDR3 contains 15 residues. Trimming took 7 bases from V and 2 from J; bases not matched to a gene: 5. The CDR3 sequence is CASIATGGNTGELFF. The CDR3 region has the DNA TGTGCCAGTATCGCGACAGGGGGAAACACCGGGGAGCTGTTTTTT.

The rearrangement joins TRBV18 to TRBJ1-5, with 10 nucleotides matching TRBD1. CDR1 is KGHSH, CDR2 LQKENI, per germline. This CDR3 contains 16 residues. The trim removed 6 bases at V and 7 bases at J, leaving 12 bases unmatched. For the CDR3, the DNA is TGTGCCAGCTCGGGACCCGGGACAGGGGTCGGACAGCCCCAGCATTTT. It codes for CASSGPGTGVGQPQHF.

V is TRBV5-8 and J is TRBJ1-6, with D perhaps matching TRBD1 (5 bases). CDR3 size: 14 residues. V was clipped by 2 bases and J by 8 bases, with 11 bases between them. Germline CDR1 SGHTS, CDR2 YDEGEE. The CDR3 DNA reads as TGTGCCAGCAGCTTTGGGGGAGGGCATTCACCCCTCCACTTT. Protein sequence: CASSFGGGHSPLHF.